These 6 T cell receptor beta chains were all obtained from the same sample, sequenced in a study of T-cell memory formation after mild COVID-19. TCRdb re-analysed the 5' RACE reads in MiXCR, keeping a single row per CDR3 protein. Among 150,000 to 200,000 distinct CDR3 sequences listed, about 15% were seen once. Sequencing was carried out using PBMCs or a T cell subset sorted from them (not recorded which). All receptors come from an adult woman who had mild COVID-19 (a few samples of this study predate the infection). Cell type and time point are not known.

This clonotype was detected only a few times. V is TRBV12-3 or TRBV12-4 and J is TRBJ2-7, with 9 bases fitting TRBD1. The CDR3 covers 16 residues. The V and J ends lost 4 bases and 0 bases, in that order; junction bases with no gene match: 7. This chain's CDR3 is CASSWAHRGLSYEQYF. CDR3 DNA: TGTGCCAGCAGTTGGGCCCACAGGGGGCTCTCCTACGAGCAGTACTTC.

V gene TRBV5-1 combines with J gene TRBJ2-2; the D is unclear. V shed 2 bases and J shed 0 bases, with 11 bases lying between them. Looked up from germline, CDR1 is SGHRS and CDR2 is YFSETQ. This CDR3 has 16 amino acids. The CDR3, as DNA: TGCGCCAGCAGCTTAGACACCCCAACGAACACCGGGGAGCTGTTTTTT. It encodes CASSLDTPTNTGELFF.

The chain combines TRBV11-2 with TRBJ2-1; D gene uncertain. V lost 8 bases, J lost 0 bases, and 14 bases lay in between. Germline values: CDR1 SGHAT, CDR2 FQNNGV. This CDR3 spans 15 amino acids. The CDR3 DNA sequence: TGTGCCAGCTCCAGAGATTTAAGCTCCTACAATGAGCAGTTCTTC. Protein sequence: CASSRDLSSYNEQFF.

This clonotype was picked up a small number of times. The chain combines TRBV4-1 with TRBJ2-7; the match to TRBD1 covers 9 bases. The V segment lost 1 base and the J segment 6 bases; nucleotides outside the gene matches: 7. Germline CDR1 is MGHRA and CDR2 is YSYEKL. The CDR3 spans 15 residues. As DNA, the CDR3 is TGCGCCAGCAGCCAAGTGGGACAGGGTTTCTCCGAGCAGTACTTC. Translating it yields CASSQVGQGFSEQYF.

The genes are TRBV11-2 and TRBJ2-3; D is perhaps TRBD1 or TRBD2 (6 bases each). CDR1 SGHAT and CDR2 FQNNGV come from the germline V gene. Trimming cost V 4 bases and J 3 bases, with 14 bases left between them. The CDR3 runs to 15 residues. The CDR3 region is CASSSMWGATDTQYF. The CDR3 DNA follows: TGTGCCAGCAGCTCCATGTGGGGGGCTACAGATACGCAGTATTTT.

This chain links TRBV27 with TRBJ1-1, with D hard to call. This CDR3 region has 16 residues. Germline-derived CDR1 and CDR2 are MNHEY and SMNVEV (reference sequence). The V and J ends lost 0 bases and 3 bases respectively, with 14 bases between them. The CDR3 DNA reads as TGTGCCAGCAGTTTATCCCGGGCAGGTCTGTACACTGAAGCTTTCTTT. Protein sequence: CASSLSRAGLYTEAFF.